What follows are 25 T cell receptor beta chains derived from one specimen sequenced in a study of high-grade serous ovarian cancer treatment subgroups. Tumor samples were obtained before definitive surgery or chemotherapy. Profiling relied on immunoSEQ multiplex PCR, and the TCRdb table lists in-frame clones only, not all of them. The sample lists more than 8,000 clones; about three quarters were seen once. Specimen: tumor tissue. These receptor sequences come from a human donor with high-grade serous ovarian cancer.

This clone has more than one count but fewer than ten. CDR3 in DNA: TGTGCCAGCAGGGACAGGGTAGGCGGGAATGAGCAGTTCTTC. This translates into CASRDRVGGNEQFF. This chain uses TRBV7-9 with TRBJ2-1; 8 nucleotides match TRBD1. In germline, CDR1 is SEHNR, CDR2 FQNEAQ (reference sequence). After removal of 6 bases from V and 7 bases from J, the junction contained 8 bases not matched to a gene. CDR3 size: 14 residues.

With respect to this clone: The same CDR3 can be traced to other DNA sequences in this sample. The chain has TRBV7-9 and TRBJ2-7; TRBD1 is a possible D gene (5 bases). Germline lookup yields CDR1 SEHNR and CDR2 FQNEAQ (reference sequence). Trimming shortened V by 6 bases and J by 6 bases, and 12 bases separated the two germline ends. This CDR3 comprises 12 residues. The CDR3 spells CASSIGEGEQYF. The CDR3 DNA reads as TGTGCCAGCAGTATAGGGGAAGGCGAGCAGTACTTC.

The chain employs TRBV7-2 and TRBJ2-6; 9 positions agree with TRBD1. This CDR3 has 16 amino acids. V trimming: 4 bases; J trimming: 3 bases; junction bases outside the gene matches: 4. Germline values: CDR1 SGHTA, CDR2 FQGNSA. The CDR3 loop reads CASSSQGAVGANVLTF. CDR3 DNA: TGTGCCAGCAGCTCACAGGGGGCGGTTGGGGCCAACGTCCTGACTTTC.

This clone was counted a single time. The CDR3 DNA reads as TGCGCCAGCAGCTTGGGGGGGGCGCGGACAGATACGCAGTATTTT. Protein product: CASSLGGARTDTQYF. The rearrangement links TRBV5-1 to TRBJ2-3; D assignment may be TRBD1 or TRBD2 (6 bases each). The CDR3 runs 15 residues. Trimming stripped 0 bases from V and 3 bases from J, with 11 bases between. The V gene's germline CDR1 is SGHRS and CDR2 YFSETQ.

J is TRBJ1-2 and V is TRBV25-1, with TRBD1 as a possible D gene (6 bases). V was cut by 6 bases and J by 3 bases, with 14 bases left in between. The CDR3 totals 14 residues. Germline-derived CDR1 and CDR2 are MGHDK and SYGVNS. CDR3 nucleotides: TGTGCCAGCAGGGCAATGGGGGCTCACTATGGCTACACCTTC. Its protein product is CASRAMGAHYGYTF.

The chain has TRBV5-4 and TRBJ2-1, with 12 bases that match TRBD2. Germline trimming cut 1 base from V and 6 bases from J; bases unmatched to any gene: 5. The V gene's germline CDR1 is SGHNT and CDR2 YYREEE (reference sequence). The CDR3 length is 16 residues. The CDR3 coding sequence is TGTGCCAGCAGCTTGACTAGCGGGGGGCGAGGCAATGAGCAGTTCTTC. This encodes CASSLTSGGRGNEQFF.

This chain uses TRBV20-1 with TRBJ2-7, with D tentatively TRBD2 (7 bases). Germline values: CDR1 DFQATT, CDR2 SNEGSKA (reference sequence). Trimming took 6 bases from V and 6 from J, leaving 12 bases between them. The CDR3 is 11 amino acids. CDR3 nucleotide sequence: TGCAGTGCGAGAAGGGGGGGCGAGCAGTACTTC. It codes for CSARRGGEQYF.

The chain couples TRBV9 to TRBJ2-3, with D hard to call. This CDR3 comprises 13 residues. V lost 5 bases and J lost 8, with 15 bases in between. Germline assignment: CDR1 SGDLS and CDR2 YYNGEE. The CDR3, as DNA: TGTGCCAGCAGATCTCTGCGGTCGGGTACGCAGTATTTT. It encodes CASRSLRSGTQYF. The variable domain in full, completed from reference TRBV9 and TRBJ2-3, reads DSGVTQTPKHLITATGQRVTLRCSPRSGDLSVYWYQQSLDQGLQFLIQYYNGEERAKGNILERFSAQQFPDLHSELNLSSLELGDSALYFCASRSLRSGTQYFGPGTRLTVL.

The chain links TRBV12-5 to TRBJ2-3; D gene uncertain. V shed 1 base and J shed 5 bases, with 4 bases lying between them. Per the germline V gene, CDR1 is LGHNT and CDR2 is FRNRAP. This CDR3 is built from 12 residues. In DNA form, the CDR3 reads TGTGCTAGTGGTTTGGGGGGAGATACGCAGTATTTT. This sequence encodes CASGLGGDTQYF. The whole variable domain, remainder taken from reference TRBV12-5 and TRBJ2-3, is DARVTQTPRHKVTEMGQEVTMRCQPILGHNTVFWYRQTMMQGLELLAYFRNRAPLDDSGMPKDRFSAEMPDATLATLKIQPSEPRDSAVYFCASGLGGDTQYFGPGTRLTVL.

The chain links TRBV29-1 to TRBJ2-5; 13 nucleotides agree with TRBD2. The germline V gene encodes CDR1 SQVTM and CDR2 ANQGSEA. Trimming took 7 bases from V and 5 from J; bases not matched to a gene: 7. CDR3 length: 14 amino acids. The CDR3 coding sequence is TGCAGCGCCTCGACTAGCGGGGGGAAGGAGACCCAGTACTTC. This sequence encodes CSASTSGGKETQYF. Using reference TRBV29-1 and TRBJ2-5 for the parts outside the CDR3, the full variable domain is SAVISQKPSRDICQRGTSLTIQCQVDSQVTMMFWYRQQPGQSLTLIATANQGSEATYESGFVIDKFPISRPNLTFSTLTVSNMSPEDSSIYLCSASTSGGKETQYFGPGTRLLVL.

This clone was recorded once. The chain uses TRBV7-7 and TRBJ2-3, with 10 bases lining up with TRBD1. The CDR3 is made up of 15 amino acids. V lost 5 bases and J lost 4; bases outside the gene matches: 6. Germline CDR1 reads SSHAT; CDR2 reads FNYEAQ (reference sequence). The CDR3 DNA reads TGTGCCAGCAGCCGGGGGACAGGGGTCTCAGATACGCAGTATTTT. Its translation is CASSRGTGVSDTQYF.

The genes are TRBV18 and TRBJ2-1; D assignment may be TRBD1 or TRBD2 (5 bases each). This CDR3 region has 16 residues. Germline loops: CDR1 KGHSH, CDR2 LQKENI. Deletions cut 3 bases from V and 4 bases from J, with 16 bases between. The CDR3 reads CASSPPGARVYNEQFF. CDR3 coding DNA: TGTGCCAGCTCACCGCCCGGGGCCAGAGTATACAATGAGCAGTTCTTC.

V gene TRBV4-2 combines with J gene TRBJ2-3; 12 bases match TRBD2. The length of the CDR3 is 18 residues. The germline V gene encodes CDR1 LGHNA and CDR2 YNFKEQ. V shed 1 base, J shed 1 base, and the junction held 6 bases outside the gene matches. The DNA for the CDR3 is TGTGCCAGCAGCCAAGCGCTAGCGGGGGGGCCGGGCACAGATACGCAGTATTTT. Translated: CASSQALAGGPGTDTQYF.

CDR3 residues: CASSSRQGGNSPLHF. The CDR3 DNA reads TGCGCCAGCAGCTCTCGACAGGGGGGGAATTCACCCCTCCACTTT. This rearrangement joins TRBV5-1 to TRBJ1-6, with 9 bases that match TRBD1. The CDR3 covers 15 residues. V lost 3 bases and J lost 7; bases outside the gene matches: 5. Germline values: CDR1 SGHRS, CDR2 YFSETQ. The complete variable domain, with remaining parts taken from reference TRBV5-1 and TRBJ1-6, reads KAGVTQTPRYLIKTRGQQVTLSCSPISGHRSVSWYQQTPGQGLQFLFEYFSETQRNKGNFPGRFSGRQFSNSRSEMNVSTLELGDSALYLCASSSRQGGNSPLHFGNGTRLTVT.

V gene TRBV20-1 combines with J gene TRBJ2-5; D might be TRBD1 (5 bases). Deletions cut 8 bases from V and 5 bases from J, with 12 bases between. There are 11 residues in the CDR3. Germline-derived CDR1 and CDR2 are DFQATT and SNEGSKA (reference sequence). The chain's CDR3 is CSHRYRETQYF. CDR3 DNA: TGCAGTCACAGGTATAGGGAGACCCAGTACTTC.

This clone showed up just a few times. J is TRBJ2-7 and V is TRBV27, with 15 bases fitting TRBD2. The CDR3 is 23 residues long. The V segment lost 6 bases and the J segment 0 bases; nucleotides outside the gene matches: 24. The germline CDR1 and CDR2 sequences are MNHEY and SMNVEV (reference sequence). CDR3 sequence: CASRSPGGSIPGLAGGRSYEQYF. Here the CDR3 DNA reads TGTGCCAGCAGGTCCCCGGGCGGATCAATACCGGGACTAGCGGGGGGCCGCTCCTACGAGCAGTACTTC.

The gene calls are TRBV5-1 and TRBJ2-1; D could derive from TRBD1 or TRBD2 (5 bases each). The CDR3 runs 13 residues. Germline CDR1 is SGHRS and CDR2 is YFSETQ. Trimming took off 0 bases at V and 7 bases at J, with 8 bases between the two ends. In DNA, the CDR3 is TGCGCCAGCAGCTTGGGAGGGGCGAATGAGCAGTTCTTC. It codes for CASSLGGANEQFF.

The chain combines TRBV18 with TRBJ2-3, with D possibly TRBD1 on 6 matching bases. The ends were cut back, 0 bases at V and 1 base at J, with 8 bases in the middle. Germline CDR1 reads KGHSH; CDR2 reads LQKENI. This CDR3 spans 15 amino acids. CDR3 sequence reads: CASSPPAGGTDTQYF. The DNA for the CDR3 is TGTGCCAGCTCACCACCGGCAGGGGGCACAGATACGCAGTATTTT.

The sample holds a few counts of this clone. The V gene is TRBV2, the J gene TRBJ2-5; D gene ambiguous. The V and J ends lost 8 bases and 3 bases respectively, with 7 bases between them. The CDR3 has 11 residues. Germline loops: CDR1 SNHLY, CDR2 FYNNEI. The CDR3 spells CASGPEETQYF. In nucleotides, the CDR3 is TGTGCCAGCGGTCCCGAAGAGACCCAGTACTTC.

The CDR3 DNA reads as TGTGCCAGCAGCTTGAGGGGGCTAACTAATGAAAAACTGTTTTTT. It codes for CASSLRGLTNEKLFF. The V gene is TRBV5-6, the J gene TRBJ1-4; 7 bases are a match to TRBD1. V lost 1 base and J lost 1; bases outside the gene matches: 1. The CDR3 totals 15 residues. Germline CDR1 reads SGHDT; CDR2 reads YYEEEE.

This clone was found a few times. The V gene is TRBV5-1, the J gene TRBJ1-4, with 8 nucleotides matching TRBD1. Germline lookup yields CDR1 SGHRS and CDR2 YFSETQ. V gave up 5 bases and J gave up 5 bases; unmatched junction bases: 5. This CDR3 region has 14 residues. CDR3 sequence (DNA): TGCGCCAGCAGTTGGGACAGGCCGAATGAAAAACTGTTTTTT. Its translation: CASSWDRPNEKLFF.

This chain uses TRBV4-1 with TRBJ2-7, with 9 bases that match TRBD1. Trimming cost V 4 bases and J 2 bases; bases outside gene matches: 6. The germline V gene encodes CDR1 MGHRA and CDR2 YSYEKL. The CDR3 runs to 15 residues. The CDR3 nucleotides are TGCGCCAGCAGCCCGGACAGGGGAGAGACCTACGAGCAGTACTTC. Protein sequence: CASSPDRGETYEQYF.

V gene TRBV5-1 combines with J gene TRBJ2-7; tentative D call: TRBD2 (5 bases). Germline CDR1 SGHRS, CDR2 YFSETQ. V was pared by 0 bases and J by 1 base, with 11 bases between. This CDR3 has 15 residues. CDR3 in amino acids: CASSLDRGSSYEQYF. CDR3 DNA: TGCGCCAGCAGCTTGGATCGCGGGTCATCCTACGAGCAGTACTTC.

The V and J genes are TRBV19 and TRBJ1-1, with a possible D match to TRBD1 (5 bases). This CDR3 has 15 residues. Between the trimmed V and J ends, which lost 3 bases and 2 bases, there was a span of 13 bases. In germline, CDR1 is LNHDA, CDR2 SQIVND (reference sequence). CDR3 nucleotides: TGTGCCAGTAGTATCCCCCGAGGGGCCAACACTGAAGCTTTCTTT. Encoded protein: CASSIPRGANTEAFF.

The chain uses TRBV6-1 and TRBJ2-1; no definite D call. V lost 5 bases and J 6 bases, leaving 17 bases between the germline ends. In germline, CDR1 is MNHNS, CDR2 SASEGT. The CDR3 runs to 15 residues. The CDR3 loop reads CASSRALLLPNEQFF. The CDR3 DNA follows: TGTGCCAGCAGTAGGGCTCTCCTACTCCCCAATGAGCAGTTCTTC.